This T cell receptor (beta chain) was captured in a study of cytomegalovirus exposure and HLA in healthy donors. PCR involved 60 Vbeta and 13 Jbeta primers. Measured with immunoSEQ multiplex PCR; TCRdb has only the in-frame clones, and not every one. The sample includes 150,000 to 250,000 clones, roughly 85% of them seen just once. CDR1 and CDR2 from the germline V gene are MNHNY and SVGAGI (reference sequence). The V end lost 4 bases, the J end lost 4 bases, and 10 bases lay between the germline ends. This CDR3 is 13 amino acids long. This receptor was obtained from a woman aged 45 to 65 in good health and CMV-seronegative. The V call is TRBV6-6, the J call TRBJ1-1, with D possibly being TRBD1 (6 bases). The sequencing sample was made of PBMCs. For the CDR3, the DNA is TGTGCCAGCAGTTTACAGGGCTGCACTGAAGCTTTCTTT. This encodes CASSLQGCTEAFF.